This TCR beta chain emerged from a study of OX40 agonist ivuxolimab in advanced cancers. Study context: All patients had ivuxolimab intravenously every 2 weeks at 0.01 to 10 mg/kg. Earlier treatment with anti-PD-1, anti-PD-L1 or anti-CTLA-4 was permitted, and roughly 40% had received some. Study-wide results and limits: Not determined was the antigen specificity of the expanded peripheral T cells. In general, CD8+ T cells held more expanded clones than CD4+ did, on average.

The germline V and J ends were trimmed by 4 bases and 1 base, with 5 bases remaining between them. Germline CDR1 reads SGHDT; CDR2 reads YYEEEE. The CDR3 length is 12 residues. In this sample, this clone turned up a few times. Its cognate antigen is unknown. The protocol was immunoSEQ multiplex PCR, while the TCRdb copy is restricted to in-frame clones and leaves out a portion. The sample carries 15,000 to 20,000 clones, about 80% recorded once. This sequence was found in an adult with an advanced solid tumor such as melanoma, head and neck, liver or kidney cancer. This sample comprised CD4+ or CD8+ T cells sorted from blood, obtained in a trial of the OX40 agonist ivuxolimab. The chain recombines TRBV5-6 with TRBJ1-2; the D is unclear. The CDR3 loop is CASSVDNYGYTF. The CDR3 DNA sequence: TGTGCCAGCAGCGTTGATAACTATGGCTACACCTTC.